Shown below are 7 T cell receptor beta chains from a single sample sequenced in a study of T cell changes during pregnancy in multiple sclerosis. Profiling relied on immunoSEQ multiplex PCR, and the TCRdb table lists in-frame clones only, not all of them. Of roughly 79,000 clones in the sample, around 93% were seen once. The material was peripheral blood, obtained in the second trimester of pregnancy. The receptors were gathered from a female donor in good health, enrolled as a control in a pregnancy study.

The rearrangement uses TRBV18 and TRBJ2-7; D perhaps matches TRBD1 (6 bases). CDR1 and CDR2 (germline): KGHSH, LQKENI. The CDR3 loop spans 15 amino acids. The V gene lost 5 bases and the J gene lost 0 bases, with 14 bases spanning the gap. The CDR3 spells CASSYRQDSSYEQYF. The CDR3 DNA is TGTGCCAGCTCATACAGACAGGACAGCTCCTACGAGCAGTACTTC.

The chain joins TRBV7-9 to TRBJ1-5; 7 nucleotides align to TRBD1. The CDR3 extends over 14 amino acids. Unmatched junction bases numbered 5, after V lost 4 bases and J lost 5 bases. Germline V CDR1 and CDR2: SEHNR, FQNEAQ (reference sequence). The CDR3 nucleotides read TGTGCCAGCAGCTCCGGACAGGTCGATCAGCCCCAGCATTTT. This sequence encodes CASSSGQVDQPQHF.

This chain joins TRBV29-1 and TRBJ2-1; D perhaps matches TRBD2 (6 bases). The CDR3 is 15 residues long. Germline-derived CDR1 and CDR2 are SQVTM and ANQGSEA. CDR3 amino acids: CRTSLIPRGNNEQFF. CDR3 bases: TGCAGAACTTCTCTAATTCCGCGGGGTAACAATGAGCAGTTCTTC.

The chain couples TRBV9 to TRBJ1-5, with TRBD1 as a possible D gene (6 bases). The CDR3 has 15 amino acids. Looked up from germline, CDR1 is SGDLS and CDR2 is YYNGEE. Trimming pared 5 bases from V and 1 base from J, leaving 13 bases between. CDR3 bases: TGTGCCAGCAGTCAACAGGGCTACAGCAATCAGCCCCAGCATTTT. Its protein is CASSQQGYSNQPQHF.

V usage is TRBV19 and J usage is TRBJ1-3, with 7 positions matching TRBD1. The CDR3 sequence is 17 residues long. The V gene end was trimmed by 3 bases and the J gene end by 10 bases; junction bases not matched to a gene: 18. Germline CDR1 is LNHDA and CDR2 is SQIVND (reference sequence). The CDR3 sequence: CASSIRFEGTAISTIYF. In nucleotides, the CDR3 is TGTGCCAGTAGTATCCGGTTCGAAGGGACAGCCATCTCTACCATATATTTT.

The DNA of the CDR3 is TGTGCCAGCAGTCAGGGACTAGCGGGGGCTGAGCAGTTCTTC. It yields the protein CASSQGLAGAEQFF. The chain employs TRBV27 and TRBJ2-1; 14 bases match TRBD2. This CDR3 is built from 14 residues. Germline assignment: CDR1 MNHEY and CDR2 SMNVEV (reference sequence). V shed 5 bases, J shed 9 bases, and the junction held 3 bases outside the gene matches.

The chain links TRBV30 to TRBJ2-2; 9 bases map to TRBD1. The CDR3 is 15 residues long. The junction had 6 bases not matched to a gene; V was cut back by 2 bases and J by 5 bases. Germline-derived CDR1 and CDR2 are GTSNPN and SVGIG (reference sequence). This chain's CDR3 is CAWSTGGAGTGELFF. DNA of the CDR3: TGTGCCTGGAGTACAGGGGGCGCAGGAACCGGGGAGCTGTTTTTT.